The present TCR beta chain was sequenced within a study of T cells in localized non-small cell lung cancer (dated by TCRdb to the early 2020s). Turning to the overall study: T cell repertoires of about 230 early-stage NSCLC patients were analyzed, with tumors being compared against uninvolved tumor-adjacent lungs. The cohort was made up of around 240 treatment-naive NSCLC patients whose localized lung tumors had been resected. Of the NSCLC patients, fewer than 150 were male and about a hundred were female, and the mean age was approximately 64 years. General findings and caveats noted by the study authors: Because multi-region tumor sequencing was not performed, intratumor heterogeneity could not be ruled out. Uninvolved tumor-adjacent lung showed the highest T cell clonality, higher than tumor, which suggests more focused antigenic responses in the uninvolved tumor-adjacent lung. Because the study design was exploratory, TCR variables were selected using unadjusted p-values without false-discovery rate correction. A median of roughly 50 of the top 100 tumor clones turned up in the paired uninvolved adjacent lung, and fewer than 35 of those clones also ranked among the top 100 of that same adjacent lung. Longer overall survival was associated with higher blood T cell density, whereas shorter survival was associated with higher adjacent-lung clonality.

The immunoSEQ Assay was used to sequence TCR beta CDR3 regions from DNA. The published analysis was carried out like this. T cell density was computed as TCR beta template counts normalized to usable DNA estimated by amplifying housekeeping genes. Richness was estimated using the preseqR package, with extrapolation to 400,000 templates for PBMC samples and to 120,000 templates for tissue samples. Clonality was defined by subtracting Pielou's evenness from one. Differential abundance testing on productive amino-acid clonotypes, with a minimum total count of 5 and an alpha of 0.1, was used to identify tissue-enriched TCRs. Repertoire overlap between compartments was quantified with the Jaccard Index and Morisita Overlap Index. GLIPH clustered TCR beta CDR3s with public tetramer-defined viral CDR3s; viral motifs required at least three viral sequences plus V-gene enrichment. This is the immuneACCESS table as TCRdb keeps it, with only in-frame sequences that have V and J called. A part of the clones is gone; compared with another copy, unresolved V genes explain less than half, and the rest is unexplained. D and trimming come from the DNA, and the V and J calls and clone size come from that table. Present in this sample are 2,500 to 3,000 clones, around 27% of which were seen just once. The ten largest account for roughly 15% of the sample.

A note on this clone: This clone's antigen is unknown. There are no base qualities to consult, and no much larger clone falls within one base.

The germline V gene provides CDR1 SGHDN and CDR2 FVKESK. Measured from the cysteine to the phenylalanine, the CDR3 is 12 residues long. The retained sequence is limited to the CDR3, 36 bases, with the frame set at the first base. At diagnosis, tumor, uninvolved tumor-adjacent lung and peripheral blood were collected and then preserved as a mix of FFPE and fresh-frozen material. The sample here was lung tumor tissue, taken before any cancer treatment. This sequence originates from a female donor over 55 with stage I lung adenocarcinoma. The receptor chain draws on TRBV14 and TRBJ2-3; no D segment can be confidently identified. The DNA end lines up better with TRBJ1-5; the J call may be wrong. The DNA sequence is TGTGCCAGCAGCCAAGGAGGCTATACGCAGCATTTT. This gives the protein CASSQGGYTQHF.